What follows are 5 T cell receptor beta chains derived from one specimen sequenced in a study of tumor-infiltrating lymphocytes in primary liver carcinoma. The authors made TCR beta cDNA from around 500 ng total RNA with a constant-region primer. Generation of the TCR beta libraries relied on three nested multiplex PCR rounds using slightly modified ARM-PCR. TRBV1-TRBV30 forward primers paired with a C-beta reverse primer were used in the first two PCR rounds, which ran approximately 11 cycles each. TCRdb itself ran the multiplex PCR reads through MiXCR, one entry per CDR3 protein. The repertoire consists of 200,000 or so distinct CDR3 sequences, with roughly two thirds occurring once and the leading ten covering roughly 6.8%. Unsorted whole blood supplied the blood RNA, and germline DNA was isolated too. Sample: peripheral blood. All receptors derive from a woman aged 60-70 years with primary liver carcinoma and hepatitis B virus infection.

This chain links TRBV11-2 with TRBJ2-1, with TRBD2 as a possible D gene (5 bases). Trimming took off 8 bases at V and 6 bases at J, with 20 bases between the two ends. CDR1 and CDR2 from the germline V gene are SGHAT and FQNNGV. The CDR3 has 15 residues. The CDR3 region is CASGSLYGVCNEQFF. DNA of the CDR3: TGTGCCAGCGGCTCACTTTACGGGGTCTGCAATGAGCAGTTCTTC.

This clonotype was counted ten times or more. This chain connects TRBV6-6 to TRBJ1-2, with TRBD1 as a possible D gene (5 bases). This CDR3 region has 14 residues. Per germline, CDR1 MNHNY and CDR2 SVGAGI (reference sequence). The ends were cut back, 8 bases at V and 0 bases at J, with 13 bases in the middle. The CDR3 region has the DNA TGTGCCAGCGACCGGGACTCTTCTAACTATGGCTACACCTTC. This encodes CASDRDSSNYGYTF.

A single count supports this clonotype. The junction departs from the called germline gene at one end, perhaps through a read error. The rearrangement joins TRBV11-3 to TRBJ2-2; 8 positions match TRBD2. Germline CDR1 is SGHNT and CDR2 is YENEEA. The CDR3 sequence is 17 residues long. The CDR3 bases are TGTGCCAGCAGCTTGGATACTAGCGGAAGAACGGGCGGGAAGCTGTTTTTT. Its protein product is CASSLDTSGRTGGKLFF.

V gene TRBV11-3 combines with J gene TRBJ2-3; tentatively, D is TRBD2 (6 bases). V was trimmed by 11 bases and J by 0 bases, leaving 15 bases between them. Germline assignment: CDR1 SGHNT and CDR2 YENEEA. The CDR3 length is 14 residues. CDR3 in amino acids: CAGNLRGSTDTQYF. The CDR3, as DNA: TGTGCCGGCAACTTGCGGGGAAGCACAGATACGCAGTATTTT.

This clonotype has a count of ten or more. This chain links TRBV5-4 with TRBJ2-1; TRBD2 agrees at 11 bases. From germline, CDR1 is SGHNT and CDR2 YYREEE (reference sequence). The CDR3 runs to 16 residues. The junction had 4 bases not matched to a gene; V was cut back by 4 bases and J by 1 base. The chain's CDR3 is CASSRGTSGSYNEQFF. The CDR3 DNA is TGTGCCAGCAGCCGAGGGACTAGCGGTTCCTACAATGAGCAGTTCTTC.